These T cell receptor beta chains were read from a single sample in a study of PD-1 blockade in classical Hodgkin lymphoma. The data were produced by immunoSEQ multiplex PCR, yet TCRdb's version contains in-frame clones alone and is incomplete. The sample carries 110,000 or so clones, about nine tenths recorded once. The material sequenced was peripheral blood mononuclear cells (PBMCs), taken before the fourth cycle of nivolumab. The receptor source for this set is a human donor with classical Hodgkin lymphoma. Both conserved end residues are part of each CDR3. Each record gives: J gene, V gene, D gene, CDR3 length, clone size, CDR3 protein, CDR3 DNA. D genes are given only for firm matches. Where a row states a size, it is once, few, many or the class of an expanded clone; other rows omit it.

>TRBJ1-2|TRBV30|NA|14|NA
CAWRVRRANYGYTF
TGTGCCTGGAGGGTAAGAAGAGCTAACTATGGCTACACCTTC
>TRBJ2-1|TRBV30|TRBD2|19|NA
CAWSPLAGGPSISYNEQFF
TGTGCCTGGAGCCCTCTGGCGGGAGGGCCCTCCATCTCCTACAATGAGCAGTTCTTC
>TRBJ2-5|TRBV6-1|TRBD2|15|NA
CASSPAGVLQETQYF
TGTGCCAGCAGCCCAGCGGGAGTCCTCCAAGAGACCCAGTACTTC
>TRBJ1-2|TRBV4-1|NA|16|once
CASSQDLVIANYGYTF
TGCGCCAGCAGCCAAGATCTCGTAATAGCTAACTATGGCTACACCTTC
>TRBJ2-5|TRBV5-1|NA|13|NA
CTSSLFRCQTQYF
TGCACCAGCAGCTTGTTTCGCTGCCAGACCCAGTACTTC
>TRBJ2-5|TRBV6-5|NA|15|NA
CASSYSKAVWETQYF
TGTGCCAGCAGTTACTCGAAGGCGGTATGGGAGACCCAGTACTTC
>TRBJ2-7|TRBV25-1|NA|11|NA
CASRSVDEQYF
TGTGCCAGCAGGTCGGTTGACGAGCAGTACTTC
>TRBJ2-7|TRBV21-1|NA|13|NA
CASSKGQGVEQYF
TGTGCCAGCAGCAAGGGACAGGGGGTCGAGCAGTACTTC
>TRBJ1-2|TRBV4-2|TRBD1|16|NA
CASSQVGQGISYGYTF
TGTGCCAGCAGCCAAGTGGGACAGGGGATCAGCTATGGCTACACCTTC
>TRBJ2-7|TRBV2|NA|12|NA
CASNGQLYEQYF
TGTGCCAGCAACGGACAACTCTACGAGCAGTACTTC
>TRBJ2-7|TRBV13|NA|12|NA
CASSADGYEQYF
TGTGCCAGCAGCGCGGACGGTTACGAGCAGTACTTC
>TRBJ1-5|TRBV18|TRBD1|14|NA
CASSPGQGNQPQHF
TGTGCCAGCTCACCGGGACAGGGGAATCAGCCCCAGCATTTT
>TRBJ2-1|TRBV30|NA|12|NA
CAWSSGADEQFF
TGTGCCTGGAGTTCCGGAGCGGATGAGCAGTTCTTC
>TRBJ2-1|TRBV18|NA|16|NA
CASSPQAPRSYNEQFF
TGTGCCAGCTCACCACAAGCGCCTCGGAGTTACAATGAGCAGTTCTTC
>TRBJ2-1|TRBV5-1|TRBD1|15|NA
CASSESETGYGEQFF
TGCGCCAGCAGTGAATCCGAGACAGGGTACGGTGAGCAGTTCTTC
>TRBJ2-1|TRBV4-2|TRBD2|15|NA
CASSQGGGVYNEQFF
TGTGCCAGCAGCCAGGGGGGAGGGGTATACAATGAGCAGTTCTTC
>TRBJ2-5|TRBV5-1|NA|16|NA
CASSTSGGTAQETQYF
TGCGCCAGCAGCACCTCAGGGGGGACAGCCCAAGAGACCCAGTACTTC
>TRBJ2-5|TRBV19|TRBD1|16|NA
CASSDRDRFTEETQYF
TGTGCCAGTTCGGACCGGGACAGGTTCACAGAAGAGACCCAGTACTTC
>TRBJ1-3|TRBV7-2|NA|15|NA
CASSLSGASGNTIYF
TGTGCCAGCAGCTTAAGCGGAGCGTCTGGAAACACCATATATTTT
>TRBJ2-4|TRBV21-1|NA|17|NA
CASSYRGTTVVKNIQYF
TGTGCCAGCAGCTACAGGGGTACCACCGTAGTCAAAAACATTCAGTACTTC
>TRBJ1-1|TRBV28|TRBD1|15|NA
CASSLRTGQRSEAFF
TGTGCCAGCAGTCTCCGGACAGGACAACGCTCTGAAGCTTTCTTT
>TRBJ1-2|TRBV27|TRBD1|15|NA
CASSLSAQGSYGYTF
TGTGCCAGCAGTTTATCGGCACAGGGGTCGTATGGCTACACCTTC
>TRBJ2-1|TRBV27|NA|14|NA
CASSLTDGYNEQFF
TGTGCCAGCAGCCTCACGGACGGCTACAATGAGCAGTTCTTC
>TRBJ1-2|TRBV7-9|NA|14|NA
CASSLAYRGSGYTF
TGTGCCAGCAGCTTAGCGTATCGGGGATCTGGCTACACCTTC
>TRBJ1-2|TRBV4-3|NA|15|NA
CASSQEQGGSYGYTF
TGCGCCAGCAGCCAAGAACAGGGTGGTTCCTATGGCTACACCTTC
>TRBJ1-6|TRBV30|NA|13|NA
CAWTENRRSPLHF
TGTGCCTGGACCGAAAATAGGAGGAGTCCCCTCCACTTT
>TRBJ2-7|TRBV29-1|NA|12|NA
CSVESFMGEQYF
TGCAGCGTTGAAAGCTTTATGGGAGAGCAGTACTTC
>TRBJ2-7|TRBV29-1|NA|10|once
CSVGGLEQYF
TGCAGCGTTGGCGGGCTCGAGCAGTACTTC
>TRBJ1-2|TRBV7-9|NA|15|NA
CASSFPPRTKNGYTF
TGTGCCAGCAGCTTCCCCCCTCGGACGAAGAATGGCTACACCTTC
>TRBJ2-5|TRBV5-1|NA|14|NA
CASSFRTERETQYF
TGCGCCAGCAGCTTTAGAACGGAGCGGGAGACCCAGTACTTC
>TRBJ2-5|TRBV5-8|TRBD1|15|NA
CASSSGQGKEETQYF
TGTGCCAGCAGCTCGGGACAGGGGAAGGAAGAGACCCAGTACTTC
>TRBJ1-2|TRBV19|NA|13|few
CASSIVGEYGYTF
TGTGCCAGTAGTATAGTAGGGGAGTATGGCTACACCTTC
>TRBJ1-5|TRBV6-1|TRBD1|14|NA
CASKTGTDYQPQHF
TGTGCCAGCAAGACCGGGACAGATTATCAGCCCCAGCATTTT
>TRBJ2-2|TRBV27|NA|13|NA
CASSYQGSGELFF
TGTGCCAGCAGTTATCAGGGGTCCGGGGAGCTGTTTTTT
>TRBJ2-5|TRBV11-2|NA|17|NA
CASSLWAAYSYQETQYF
TGTGCCAGCAGCTTATGGGCGGCCTACTCGTACCAAGAGACCCAGTACTTC
>TRBJ1-5|TRBV19|NA|15|once
CASSLGPHSNQPQHF
TGTGCCAGTAGTCTGGGACCGCATAGCAATCAGCCCCAGCATTTT
>TRBJ2-6|TRBV5-1|NA|16|once
CASSLILVSGANVLTF
TGCGCCAGCAGCTTGATACTCGTTTCTGGGGCCAACGTCCTGACTTTC
>TRBJ2-1|TRBV7-9|NA|11|NA
CASSSHNEQFF
TGTGCCAGCAGCTCCCACAATGAGCAGTTCTTC
>TRBJ2-5|TRBV11-2|NA|12|NA
CASSLEGETQYF
TGTGCCAGCAGCTTAGAGGGGGAGACCCAGTACTTC
>TRBJ2-2|TRBV11-2|NA|14|NA
CASSRDSNTGELFF
TGTGCCAGCAGCCGGGATTCGAACACCGGGGAGCTGTTTTTT
>TRBJ2-3|TRBV20-1|NA|11|NA
CSAIKADTQYF
TGCAGTGCCATCAAAGCAGATACGCAGTATTTT
>TRBJ2-3|TRBV2|TRBD2|16|NA
CASSRTSGRVPDTQYF
TGTGCCAGCAGTAGGACTAGCGGGAGAGTTCCAGATACGCAGTATTTT
>TRBJ1-5|TRBV6-1|NA|15|NA
CATRLQGQSNQPQHF
TGTGCCACGCGCCTTCAGGGCCAGAGCAATCAGCCCCAGCATTTT
>TRBJ1-4|TRBV15|NA|16|NA
CATSRGGGLSNEKLFF
TGTGCCACCAGCAGAGGTGGTGGGCTATCTAATGAAAAACTGTTTTTT
>TRBJ2-1|TRBV7-2|TRBD2|13|NA
CASSPRTSGGQFF
TGTGCCAGCAGCCCCCGGACTAGCGGTGGGCAGTTCTTC
>TRBJ2-3|TRBV4-2|TRBD2|17|NA
CASSQEPLAELTDTQYF
TGTGCCAGCAGCCAAGAGCCTCTAGCGGAGCTCACAGATACGCAGTATTTT
>TRBJ1-1|TRBV30|TRBD1|14|NA
CAWSVGTGNTEAFF
TGTGCCTGGAGTGTAGGGACAGGGAACACTGAAGCTTTCTTT
>TRBJ2-4|TRBV28|NA|13|NA
CASSFGGINIQYF
TGTGCCAGCAGTTTCGGCGGAATAAACATTCAGTACTTC
>TRBJ1-2|TRBV5-1|NA|15|NA
CASSLGAIGSYGYTF
TGCGCCAGCAGCTTGGGGGCAATAGGATCCTATGGCTACACCTTC
>TRBJ2-2|TRBV19|NA|16|NA
CASRPTGLIVSGELFF
TGTGCCAGTAGGCCAACAGGGTTAATCGTCTCCGGGGAGCTGTTTTTT
>TRBJ1-5|TRBV12-5|NA|16|NA
CASGSNLGSGNQPQHF
TGTGCTAGTGGTTCCAATTTGGGGAGTGGCAATCAGCCCCAGCATTTT
>TRBJ1-1|TRBV10-3|NA|13|NA
CAILTGLNTEAFF
TGTGCCATTCTAACAGGGTTGAACACTGAAGCTTTCTTT
>TRBJ2-1|TRBV10-3|TRBD1|14|NA
CAIRGTGRENEQFF
TGTGCCATCAGGGGGACAGGGCGGGAAAATGAGCAGTTCTTC
>TRBJ1-5|TRBV6-5|TRBD1|16|NA
CASSYTGTGIFQPQHF
TGTGCCAGCAGTTACACAGGGACAGGGATATTTCAGCCCCAGCATTTT
>TRBJ1-5|TRBV19|NA|12|once
CASSIGSQPQHF
TGTGCCAGTAGTATAGGGTCTCAGCCCCAGCATTTT
>TRBJ1-1|TRBV7-9|NA|16|NA
CASSPYPTELNTEAFF
TGTGCCAGCAGCCCCTACCCGACAGAACTGAACACTGAAGCTTTCTTT
>TRBJ1-5|TRBV7-2|NA|15|NA
CASSVGGGASQPQHF
TGTGCCAGCAGCGTCGGGGGGGGCGCCTCCCAGCCCCAGCATTTT